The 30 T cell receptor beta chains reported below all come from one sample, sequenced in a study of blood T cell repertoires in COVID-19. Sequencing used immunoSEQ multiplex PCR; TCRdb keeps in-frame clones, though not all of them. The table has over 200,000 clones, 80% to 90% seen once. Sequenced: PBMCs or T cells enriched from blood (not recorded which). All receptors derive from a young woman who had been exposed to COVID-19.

The CDR3 DNA follows: TGTGCCAGCAGTGGCGGTTGGATGAACACTGAAGCTTTCTTT. It codes for CASSGGWMNTEAFF. The gene calls are TRBV2 and TRBJ1-1, with D hard to call. Deletions cut 4 bases from V and 0 bases from J, with 9 bases between. CDR1 and CDR2 from the germline V gene are SNHLY and FYNNEI. CDR3 size: 14 residues.

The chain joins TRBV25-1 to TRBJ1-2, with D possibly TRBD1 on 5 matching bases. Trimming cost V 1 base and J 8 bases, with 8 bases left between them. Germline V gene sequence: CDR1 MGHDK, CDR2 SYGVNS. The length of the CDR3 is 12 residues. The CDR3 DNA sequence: TGTGCCAGCAGTGAATCAAGGGGCGGCTACACCTTC. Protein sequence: CASSESRGGYTF.

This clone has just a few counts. The CDR3 loop is CASSYWGQGYYGYYEQYF. CDR3 DNA: TGTGCCAGCAGTTACTGGGGACAGGGATACTATGGATACTACGAGCAGTACTTC. The rearrangement uses TRBV6-2 or TRBV6-3 and TRBJ2-7, with TRBD1 matching 9 bases. Trimming took 1 base from V and 3 from J; bases not matched to a gene: 13. The CDR3 has 18 residues. The germline gives CDR1 MNHEY, CDR2 SVGEGT.

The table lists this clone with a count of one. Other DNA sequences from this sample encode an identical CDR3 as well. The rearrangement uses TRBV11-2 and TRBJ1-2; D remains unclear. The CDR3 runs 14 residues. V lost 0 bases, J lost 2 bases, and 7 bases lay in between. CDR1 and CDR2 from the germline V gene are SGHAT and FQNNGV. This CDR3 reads CASSLDYSNYGYTF. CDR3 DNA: TGTGCCAGCAGCTTAGATTACAGCAACTATGGCTACACCTTC.

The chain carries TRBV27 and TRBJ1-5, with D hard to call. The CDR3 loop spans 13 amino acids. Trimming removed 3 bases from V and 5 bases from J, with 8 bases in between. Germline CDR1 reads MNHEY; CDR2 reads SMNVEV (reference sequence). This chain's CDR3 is CASSLQWHQPQHF. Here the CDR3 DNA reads TGTGCCAGCAGTTTGCAGTGGCATCAGCCCCAGCATTTT.

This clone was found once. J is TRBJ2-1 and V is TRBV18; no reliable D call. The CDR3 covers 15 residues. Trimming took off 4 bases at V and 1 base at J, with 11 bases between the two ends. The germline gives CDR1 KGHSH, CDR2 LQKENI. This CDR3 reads CASSLAEQSYNEQFF. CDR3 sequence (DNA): TGTGCCAGCTCACTGGCGGAGCAGTCCTACAATGAGCAGTTCTTC.

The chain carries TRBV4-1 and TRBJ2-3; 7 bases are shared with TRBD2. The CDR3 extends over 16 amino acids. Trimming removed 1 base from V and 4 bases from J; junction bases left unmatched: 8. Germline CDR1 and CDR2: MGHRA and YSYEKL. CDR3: CASSQGSGGGADTQYF. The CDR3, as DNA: TGCGCCAGCAGCCAAGGGTCGGGCGGGGGTGCAGATACGCAGTATTTT.

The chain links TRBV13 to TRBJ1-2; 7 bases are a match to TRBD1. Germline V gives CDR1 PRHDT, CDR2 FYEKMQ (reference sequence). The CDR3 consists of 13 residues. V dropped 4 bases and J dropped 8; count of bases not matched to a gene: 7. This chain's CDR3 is CASSSQGRGGYTF. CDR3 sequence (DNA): TGTGCCAGCAGCTCACAGGGGAGAGGGGGCTACACCTTC.

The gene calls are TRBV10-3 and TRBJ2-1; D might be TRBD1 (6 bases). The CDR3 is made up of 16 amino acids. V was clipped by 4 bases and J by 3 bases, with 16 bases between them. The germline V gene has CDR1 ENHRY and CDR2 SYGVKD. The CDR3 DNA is TGTGCCATCAGTGCAAGACAGGTCCCGGACTACAATGAGCAGTTCTTC. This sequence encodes CAISARQVPDYNEQFF.

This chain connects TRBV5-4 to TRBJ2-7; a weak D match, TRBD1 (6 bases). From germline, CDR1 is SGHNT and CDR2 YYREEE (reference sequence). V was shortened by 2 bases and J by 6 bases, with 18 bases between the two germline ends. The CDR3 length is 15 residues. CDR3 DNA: TGTGCCAGCAGCTTACCACAGGGAGCGGTTTTCGAGCAGTACTTC. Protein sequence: CASSLPQGAVFEQYF.

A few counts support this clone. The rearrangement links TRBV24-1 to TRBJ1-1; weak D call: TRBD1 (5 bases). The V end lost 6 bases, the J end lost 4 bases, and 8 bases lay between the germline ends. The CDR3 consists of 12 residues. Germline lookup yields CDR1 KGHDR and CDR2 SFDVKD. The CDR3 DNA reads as TGTGCCACCAGTACAGGCACCACTGAAGCTTTCTTT. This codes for CATSTGTTEAFF.

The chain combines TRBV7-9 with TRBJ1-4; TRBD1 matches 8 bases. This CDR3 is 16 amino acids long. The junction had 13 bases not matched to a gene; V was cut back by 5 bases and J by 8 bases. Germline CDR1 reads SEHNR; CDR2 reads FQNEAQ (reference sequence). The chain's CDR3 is CASSEYWTGWDEKLFF. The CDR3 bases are TGTGCCAGCAGCGAATATTGGACAGGGTGGGACGAAAAACTGTTTTTT. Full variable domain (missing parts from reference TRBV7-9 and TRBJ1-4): DTGVSQNPRHKITKRGQNVTFRCDPISEHNRLYWYRQTLGQGPEFLTYFQNEAQLEKSRLLSDRFSAERPKGSFSTLEIQRTEQGDSAMYLCASSEYWTGWDEKLFFGSGTQLSVL.

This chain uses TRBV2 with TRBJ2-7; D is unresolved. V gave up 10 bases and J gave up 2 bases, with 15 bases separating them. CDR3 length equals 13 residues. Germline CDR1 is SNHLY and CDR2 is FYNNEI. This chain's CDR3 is CATKRNLPYEQYF. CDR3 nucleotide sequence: TGTGCCACCAAGAGGAACTTACCCTACGAGCAGTACTTC.

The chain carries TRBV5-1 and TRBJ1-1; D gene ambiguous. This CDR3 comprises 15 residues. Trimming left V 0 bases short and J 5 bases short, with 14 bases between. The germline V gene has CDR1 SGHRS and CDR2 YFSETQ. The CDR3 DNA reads TGCGCCAGCAGCTTGGCCACGGGGAGGACGACTGAAGCTTTCTTT. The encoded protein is CASSLATGRTTEAFF.

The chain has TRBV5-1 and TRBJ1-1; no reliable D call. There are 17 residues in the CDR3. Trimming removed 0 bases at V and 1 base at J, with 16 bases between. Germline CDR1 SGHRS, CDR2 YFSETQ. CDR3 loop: CASSLAAPVGRNTEAFF. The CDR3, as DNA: TGCGCCAGCAGCTTGGCGGCACCCGTAGGGAGGAACACTGAAGCTTTCTTT.

The DNA for the CDR3 is TGTGCCAGCAGTTACGCCGGACAGGCCTCACCCCTCCACTTT. This sequence encodes CASSYAGQASPLHF. J is TRBJ1-6 and V is TRBV6-5; 7 bases are a match to TRBD1. The CDR3 consists of 14 residues. Per the germline V gene, CDR1 is MNHEY and CDR2 is SVGAGI. The ends lost 2 bases at V and 10 bases at J; junction bases unmatched: 5.

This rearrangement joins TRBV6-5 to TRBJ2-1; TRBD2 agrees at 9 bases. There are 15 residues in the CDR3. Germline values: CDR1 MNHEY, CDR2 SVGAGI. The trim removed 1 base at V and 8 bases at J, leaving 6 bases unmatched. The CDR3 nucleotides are TGTGCCAGCAGTTACTACGGCGGGGGGGCCTATGAGCAGTTCTTC. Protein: CASSYYGGGAYEQFF.

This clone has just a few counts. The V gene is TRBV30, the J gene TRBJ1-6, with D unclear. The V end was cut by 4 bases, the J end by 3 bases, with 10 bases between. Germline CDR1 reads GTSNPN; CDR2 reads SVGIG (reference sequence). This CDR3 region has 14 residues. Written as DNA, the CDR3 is TGTGCCTGGATGCCCGGGGTCTATAATTCACCCCTCCACTTT. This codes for CAWMPGVYNSPLHF.

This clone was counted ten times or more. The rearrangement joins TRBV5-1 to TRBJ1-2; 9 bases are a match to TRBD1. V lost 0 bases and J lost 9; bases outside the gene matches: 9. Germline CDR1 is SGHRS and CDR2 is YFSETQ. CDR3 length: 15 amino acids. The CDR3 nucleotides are TGCGCCAGCAGCTTGGTGGGCGGGACAGGGAGTAGCTACACCTTC. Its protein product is CASSLVGGTGSSYTF. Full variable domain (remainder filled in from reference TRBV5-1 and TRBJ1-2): KAGVTQTPRYLIKTRGQQVTLSCSPISGHRSVSWYQQTPGQGLQFLFEYFSETQRNKGNFPGRFSGRQFSNSRSEMNVSTLELGDSALYLCASSLVGGTGSSYTFGSGTRLTVV.

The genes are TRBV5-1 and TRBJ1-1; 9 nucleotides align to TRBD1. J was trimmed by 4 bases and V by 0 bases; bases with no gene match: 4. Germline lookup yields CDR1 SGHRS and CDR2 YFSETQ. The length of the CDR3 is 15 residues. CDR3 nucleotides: TGCGCCAGCAGCTTGGCTACAGGGGGCGTCACTGAAGCTTTCTTT. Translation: CASSLATGGVTEAFF. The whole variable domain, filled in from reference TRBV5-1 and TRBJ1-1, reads KAGVTQTPRYLIKTRGQQVTLSCSPISGHRSVSWYQQTPGQGLQFLFEYFSETQRNKGNFPGRFSGRQFSNSRSEMNVSTLELGDSALYLCASSLATGGVTEAFFGQGTRLTVV.

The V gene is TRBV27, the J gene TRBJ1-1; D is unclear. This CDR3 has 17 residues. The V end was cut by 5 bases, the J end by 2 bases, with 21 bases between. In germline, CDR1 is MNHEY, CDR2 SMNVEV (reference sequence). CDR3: CASSLAGPSTGNTEAFF. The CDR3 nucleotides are TGTGCCAGCAGTCTAGCTGGCCCATCAACCGGTAACACTGAAGCTTTCTTT.

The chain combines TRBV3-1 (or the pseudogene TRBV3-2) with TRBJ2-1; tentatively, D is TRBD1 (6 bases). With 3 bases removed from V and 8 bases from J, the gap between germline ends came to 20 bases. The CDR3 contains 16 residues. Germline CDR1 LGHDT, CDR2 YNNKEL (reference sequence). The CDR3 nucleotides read TGTGCCAGCAGCCACCTCCCGGGACACGGGATGGATGAGCAGTTCTTC. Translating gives CASSHLPGHGMDEQFF.

Written as DNA, the CDR3 is TGTGCCTGGGACAGGGAATACTACGAGCAGTACTTC. It specifies CAWDREYYEQYF. The chain carries TRBV30 and TRBJ2-7; 7 bases agree with TRBD1. CDR1 GTSNPN and CDR2 SVGIG come from the germline V gene (reference sequence). V dropped 5 bases and J dropped 3; count of bases not matched to a gene: 4. The CDR3 length is 12 residues.

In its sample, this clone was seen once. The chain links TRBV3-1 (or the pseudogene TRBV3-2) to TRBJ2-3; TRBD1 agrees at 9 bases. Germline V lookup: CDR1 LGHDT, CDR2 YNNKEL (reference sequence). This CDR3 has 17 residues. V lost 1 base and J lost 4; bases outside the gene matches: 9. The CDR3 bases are TGTGCCAGCAGCCAAGTGGTGGGAGGACAGGGGTCAGATACGCAGTATTTT. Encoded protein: CASSQVVGGQGSDTQYF.

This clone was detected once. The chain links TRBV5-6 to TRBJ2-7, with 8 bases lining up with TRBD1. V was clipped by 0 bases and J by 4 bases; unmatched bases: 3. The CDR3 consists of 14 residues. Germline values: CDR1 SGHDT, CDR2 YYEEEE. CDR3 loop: CASSLGQGRYEQYF. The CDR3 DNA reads TGTGCCAGCAGCTTGGGACAGGGGAGGTACGAGCAGTACTTC.

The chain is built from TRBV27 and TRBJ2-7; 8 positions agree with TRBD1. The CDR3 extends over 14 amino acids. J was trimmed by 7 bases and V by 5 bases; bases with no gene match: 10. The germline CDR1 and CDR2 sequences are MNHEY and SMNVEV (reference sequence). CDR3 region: CASSATRGLGEQYF. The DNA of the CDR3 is TGTGCCAGCAGTGCAACCAGGGGGCTGGGGGAGCAGTACTTC.

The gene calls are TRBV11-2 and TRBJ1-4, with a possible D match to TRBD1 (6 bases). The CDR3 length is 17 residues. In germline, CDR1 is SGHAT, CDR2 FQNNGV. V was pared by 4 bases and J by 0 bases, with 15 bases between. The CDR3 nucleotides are TGTGCCAGCAGCTCCTACAGGGTTCCGGCAACTAATGAAAAACTGTTTTTT. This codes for CASSSYRVPATNEKLFF.

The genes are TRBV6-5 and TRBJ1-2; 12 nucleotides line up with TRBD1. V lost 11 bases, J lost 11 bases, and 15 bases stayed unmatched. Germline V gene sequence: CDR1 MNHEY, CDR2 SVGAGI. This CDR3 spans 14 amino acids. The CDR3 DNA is TGTGCCGCCAGTAATTCGGGGGACAGGGGGCCGTACACCTTC. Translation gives CAASNSGDRGPYTF.

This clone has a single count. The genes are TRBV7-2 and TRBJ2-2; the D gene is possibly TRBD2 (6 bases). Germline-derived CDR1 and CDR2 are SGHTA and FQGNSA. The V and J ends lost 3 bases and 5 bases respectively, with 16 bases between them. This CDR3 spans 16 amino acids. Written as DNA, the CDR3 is TGTGCCAGCAGCTTCAACCTAGCGAGCCCTACCGGGGAGCTGTTTTTT. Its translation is CASSFNLASPTGELFF.

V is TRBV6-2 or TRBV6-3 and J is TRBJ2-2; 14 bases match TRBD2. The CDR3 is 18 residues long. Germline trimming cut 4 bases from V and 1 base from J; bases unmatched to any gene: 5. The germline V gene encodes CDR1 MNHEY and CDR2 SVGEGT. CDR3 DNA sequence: TGTGCCAGCAGTTTTGGGACTAGCGGGGGCCTGAACACCGGGGAGCTGTTTTTT. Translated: CASSFGTSGGLNTGELFF.